These 14 T cell receptor beta chains came from one sample sequenced in a study of T cell repertoires in aging, cancer and after chemotherapy. Multiplex touch-down PCR with TRB-A/B primers amplified rearranged V-D-J TRB sequences. One entry per CDR3 protein results from TCRdb running MiXCR on the multiplex PCR reads. The sample consists of some 2,400 distinct CDR3 sequences, about a quarter of them appearing once. TCR beta rearrangements were amplified from peripheral blood genomic DNA. Material for sequencing was blood. These receptors originate from a human donor in good health.

This clonotype is medium-sized in the sample. The CDR3 region has the DNA TGTGCCAGCAGTTGGGCGGGGGGGAATCAGCCCCAGCATTTT. This encodes CASSWAGGNQPQHF. V usage is TRBV6-1 and J usage is TRBJ1-5; TRBD1 might be the D (5 bases). This CDR3 comprises 14 residues. The germline gives CDR1 MNHNS, CDR2 SASEGT. Trimming pared 5 bases from V and 4 bases from J, leaving 12 bases between.

This clonotype is judged medium-sized. The genes are TRBV7-6 and TRBJ2-3; D gene ambiguous. The germline V gene has CDR1 SGHVS and CDR2 FNYEAQ. Deletions cut 5 bases from V and 10 bases from J, with 19 bases between. The CDR3 has 14 amino acids. DNA for the CDR3: TGTGCCAGCAGCGTATCGCCACGTGGATACGCGCAGTATTTT. This sequence encodes CASSVSPRGYAQYF.

J is TRBJ2-5 and V is TRBV2, with D possibly being TRBD1 (6 bases). Germline V gene data show CDR1 as SNHLY and CDR2 as FYNNEI. This CDR3 region has 15 residues. Trimming removed 4 bases from V and 6 bases from J, with 18 bases in between. The CDR3 loop is CASSGDGQSGKTQYF. The CDR3 bases are TGTGCCAGCAGTGGAGATGGACAGTCTGGGAAGACCCAGTACTTC.

This clonotype has only a few counts. This chain links TRBV28 with TRBJ1-1, with 7 nucleotides matching TRBD1. The germline V gene has CDR1 MDHEN and CDR2 SYDVKM. The CDR3 is made up of 14 amino acids. V was pared by 6 bases and J by 1 base, with 5 bases of the junction left unmatched. The CDR3 loop is CASRTGIGNTEAFF. The DNA of the CDR3 is TGTGCCAGCAGGACAGGGATTGGGAACACTGAAGCTTTCTTT.

V and J are TRBV5-4 and TRBJ2-3; no firm D call. Between the trimmed V and J ends, which lost 4 bases and 6 bases, there was a span of 9 bases. This CDR3 contains 12 residues. Looked up from germline, CDR1 is SGHNT and CDR2 is YYREEE (reference sequence). Here the CDR3 DNA reads TGTGCCAGCAGCCCGATGAGGGATACGCAGTATTTT. Its protein product is CASSPMRDTQYF. Together with reference TRBV5-4 and TRBJ2-3, the CDR3 gives the full variable domain: ETGVTQSPTHLIKTRGQQVTLRCSSQSGHNTVSWYQQALGQGPQFIFQYYREEENGRGNFPPRFSGLQFPNYSSELNVNALELDDSALYLCASSPMRDTQYFGPGTRLTVL.

This chain uses TRBV13 with TRBJ1-3; TRBD1 is a possible D gene (5 bases). Trimming removed 3 bases at V and 6 bases at J, with 12 bases between. The germline CDR1 and CDR2 sequences are PRHDT and FYEKMQ (reference sequence). This CDR3 contains 14 residues. CDR3 in DNA: TGTGCCAGCAGCTTCGGGGGAGCGGAAAACACCATATATTTT. It specifies CASSFGGAENTIYF.

In its sample, this clonotype is large (0.1 to 1%). The rearrangement uses TRBV29-1 and TRBJ2-3; 8 bases line up with TRBD1. The V gene end was trimmed by 7 bases and the J gene end by 6 bases; junction bases not matched to a gene: 9. The CDR3 contains 13 residues. From germline, CDR1 is SQVTM and CDR2 ANQGSEA. The CDR3 DNA reads as TGCAGCGGTGAGGGGCAGGGGGCGGATACGCAGTATTTT. Protein: CSGEGQGADTQYF.

DNA for the CDR3: TGCGCCAGCAGCCCAACACAGGGAAACACCATATATTTT. Translation: CASSPTQGNTIYF. V usage is TRBV4-3 and J usage is TRBJ1-3; D ambiguous. The CDR3 totals 13 residues. Germline CDR1 is LGHNA and CDR2 is YSLEER. V dropped 4 bases and J dropped 4 bases, with 8 bases sitting between them.

This clonotype is labeled as medium-sized. The J gene is TRBJ2-3, the V gene TRBV18, with 10 bases identical to TRBD2. J was trimmed by 2 bases and V by 5 bases; bases with no gene match: 4. Germline V CDR1 and CDR2: KGHSH, LQKENI. This CDR3 has 15 amino acids. DNA of the CDR3: TGTGCCAGCTCAACTACTAGCGGGGCCACAGATACGCAGTATTTT. Protein: CASSTTSGATDTQYF.

CDR3 protein: CASRSPGQLDNEQFF. Written as DNA, the CDR3 is TGTGCCAGTAGGAGCCCGGGACAGCTAGACAATGAGCAGTTCTTC. The chain is built from TRBV19 and TRBJ2-1, with 7 bases fitting TRBD1. V lost 6 bases and J lost 5; bases outside the gene matches: 10. The V gene's germline CDR1 is LNHDA and CDR2 SQIVND (reference sequence). This CDR3 has 15 residues.

This clonotype came up a few times. CDR3 nucleotide sequence: TGTGCCAGCAGCCGACTAGCGGGGGCATACTACGAGCAGTACTTC. It specifies CASSRLAGAYYEQYF. The J gene is TRBJ2-7, the V gene TRBV7-9, with 12 bases fitting TRBD2. Germline loops: CDR1 SEHNR, CDR2 FQNEAQ (reference sequence). Trimming cost V 5 bases and J 3 bases; bases outside gene matches: 5. CDR3 size: 15 residues.

The CDR3 here is CASSSTGTGPPGGNEQFF. CDR3 DNA: TGTGCCAGCAGTTCCACCGGGACAGGGCCCCCCGGGGGCAATGAGCAGTTCTTC. The V gene is TRBV28, the J gene TRBJ2-1, with 9 bases matching TRBD1. The germline CDR1 and CDR2 sequences are MDHEN and SYDVKM. This CDR3 is 18 amino acids long. V dropped 4 bases and J dropped 6; count of bases not matched to a gene: 16.

This clonotype is medium-sized. This chain joins TRBV12-3 or TRBV12-4 and TRBJ2-3; 8 bases are shared with TRBD1. Trimming removed 5 bases from V and 8 bases from J; junction bases left unmatched: 6. The CDR3 extends over 13 amino acids. CDR3 DNA: TGTGCCAGCAGTGCTACAGGGGGAGGTACGCAGTATTTT. Translated: CASSATGGGTQYF.

This clonotype was seen only a few times. V gene TRBV7-7 combines with J gene TRBJ2-1; D is unclear. V lost 3 bases and J lost 4, with 7 bases in between. The germline V gene encodes CDR1 SSHAT and CDR2 FNYEAQ (reference sequence). The length of the CDR3 is 13 residues. CDR3 region: CASSFSPYNEQFF. The DNA of the CDR3 is TGTGCCAGCAGCTTTAGCCCTTACAATGAGCAGTTCTTC.